This T cell receptor (beta chain) originates from a study of identical twins (dated by TCRdb to the mid-2010s). Looking at the study overall: To test whether fetal clonotypes persist, this study deep-sequenced TCR alpha and beta repertoires from monozygotic twins, from unrelated adults of various ages, and from cord blood. To rule out contamination, the twin experiments were replicated at different times with different library preparation protocols. The research as a whole found: In monozygotic twins, out-of-frame TCR alpha sharing was systematically underestimated by recombination models, although the models agreed with sharing between unrelated individuals. Conclusions relied on cross-sectional statistical analysis, since the same donors could not be followed over many years. Out-of-frame TCR alpha sequences shared between twins showed an excess of low generation-probability sequences compared with coincidental sharing between unrelated individuals. Abundant cord blood beta clonotypes had fewer insertions, young adult naive repertoires showed a similar but weaker trend, and memory repertoires showed no such trend. Invariant T cells such as MAIT and iNKT could partly confound zero-insertion analyses, although diverse VJ usage argued against such confounding for most clonotypes. Excess twin sharing in beta out-of-frame sequences was weaker because fewer shared sequences lowered the signal-to-noise ratio.

Libraries were built with 5' RACE. TCRdb names Illumina HiSeq 2000 as the instrument used. A universal primer binding site was introduced by template switching, and a unique molecular identifier was present in the final cDNA, enabling accurate counting of TCR cDNA molecules. First-strand cDNA for TCR alpha and beta chains was synthesized from specific primers in the conserved constant-segment region. To control for contamination, every cDNA library was double barcoded, receiving both a SMART-Mk sample barcode and Illumina barcodes. TruSeq adapter sequences, together with Illumina sample barcodes, were added in two successive PCR steps. The Illumina HiSeq platform was used with custom primers to sequence TCR alpha and beta cDNA libraries. Under the source paper's analysis protocol: MiGEC processed the raw reads to extract unique molecular identifiers, while MiXCR was used to determine the CDR3 positions. For each individual, recombination models were inferred using an EM algorithm with the repgenHMM and IGoR tools. Shared clonotype analysis was performed with the tcR package in R, normalizing sharing by the product of cloneset sizes. Out-of-frame nonproductive sequences were analyzed to study raw recombination free of thymic and clonal selection effects. In-frame beta chains were kept once TCRdb had trimmed the public reads at Q25 with fastp and called clones with MiXCR. Entries that share a CDR3 protein sequence are merged under the most common genes and DNA. The V and J calls follow TCRdb's processing rather than the paper's. This sample comprises 1.5 million to 2 million distinct CDR3 sequences, around 33% of them detected only once. The top ten hold about 0.27% of the sample.

Remarks on this clonotype: The clone's antigen remains unknown. There are no base qualities to consult, and no much larger clone falls within one base.

Only healthy Caucasian donors were included. This receptor was identified in a newborn girl in good health. Sequenced: cord blood.

The CDR3 is CASKFRTKNSPLHF. The DNA sequence follows: TGCGCCAGCAAGTTTCGGACTAAAAATTCACCCCTCCACTTT. The rearrangement combines TRBV5-1 with TRBJ1-6, with no confident D gene call. CDR3 length: 14 amino acids, cysteine to phenylalanine. The DNA shown is the 42-base CDR3, in frame from base 1. The junction carries 14 bases between V and J, which are trimmed by 6 bases and 7 bases respectively. The germline V gene encodes CDR1 SGHRS and CDR2 YFSETQ.